These 20 T cell receptor beta chains share one sample of origin, sequenced in a study of blood T cell repertoires in COVID-19. The table came from immunoSEQ multiplex PCR; TCRdb's copy has only in-frame clones and leaves some out. The sample lists 150,000 to 200,000 clones, more than 80% occurring once. The specimen was peripheral blood. Source of these receptors: a woman between 55 and 75 years old with acute or convalescent COVID-19.

CDR3 sequence reads: CASSSGGYGYTF. The CDR3 DNA reads TGTGCCAGCAGCTCTGGGGGGTATGGCTACACCTTC. The chain joins TRBV5-4 to TRBJ1-2, with a possible D match to TRBD1 (5 bases). CDR3 length equals 12 residues. The V end lost 3 bases, the J end lost 5 bases, and 8 bases lay between the germline ends. From germline, CDR1 is SGHNT and CDR2 YYREEE (reference sequence). Complete variable domain (other parts from reference TRBV5-4 and TRBJ1-2): ETGVTQSPTHLIKTRGQQVTLRCSSQSGHNTVSWYQQALGQGPQFIFQYYREEENGRGNFPPRFSGLQFPNYSSELNVNALELDDSALYLCASSSGGYGYTFGSGTRLTVV.

The chain carries TRBV11-2 and TRBJ1-1; tentatively, D is TRBD1 (5 bases). V gave up 5 bases and J gave up 6 bases, with 19 bases separating them. CDR1 SGHAT and CDR2 FQNNGV come from the germline V gene. This CDR3 contains 15 residues. DNA for the CDR3: TGTGCCAGCAGCCCACGGGGGGGATCCGGGCCTGAAGCTTTCTTT. Translating gives CASSPRGGSGPEAFF.

The rearrangement links TRBV13 to TRBJ1-4; tentative D call: TRBD1 (5 bases). Germline-derived CDR1 and CDR2 are PRHDT and FYEKMQ (reference sequence). V dropped 5 bases and J dropped 0 bases, with 16 bases sitting between them. This CDR3 contains 17 residues. The CDR3 nucleotides read TGTGCCAGCAGCCTTTCCCCGGACACTTCAACTAATGAAAAACTGTTTTTT. It codes for CASSLSPDTSTNEKLFF.

V usage is TRBV27 and J usage is TRBJ2-2; possibly TRBD1 for D (6 bases). Germline CDR1 and CDR2: MNHEY and SMNVEV (reference sequence). V was pared by 6 bases and J by 5 bases, with 13 bases between. This CDR3 has 14 amino acids. CDR3 in DNA: TGTGCCAGCAGACGGGACACCCTTACCGGGGAGCTGTTTTTT. Protein product: CASRRDTLTGELFF.

The chain has TRBV6-4 and TRBJ1-1; D is ambiguous. Germline loops: CDR1 MRHNA, CDR2 SNTAGT. V was pared by 3 bases and J by 5 bases, with 10 bases between. The CDR3 consists of 13 residues. The CDR3 reads CASSEVAGTEAFF. CDR3 nucleotide sequence: TGTGCCAGCAGTGAGGTCGCGGGGACTGAAGCTTTCTTT.

The V gene is TRBV24-1, the J gene TRBJ2-1; perhaps TRBD2 as D (5 bases). CDR3 length: 14 residues. V shed 7 bases and J shed 2 bases, with 11 bases lying between them. The germline V gene has CDR1 KGHDR and CDR2 SFDVKD. CDR3 bases: TGTGCCACCAGATCGGGGTCCACCTACAATGAGCAGTTCTTC. Its translation: CATRSGSTYNEQFF.

The chain employs TRBV14 and TRBJ2-7; TRBD2 aligns across 10 bases. CDR1 is SGHDN and CDR2 is FVKESK in the germline V gene. This CDR3 is 14 amino acids long. The V and J ends lost 10 bases and 0 bases, in that order; junction bases with no gene match: 6. CDR3 region: CATSGLASSYEQYF. The CDR3, as DNA: TGTGCCACTTCGGGACTAGCGAGCTCCTACGAGCAGTACTTC.

This clone has more than one count but fewer than ten. The genes are TRBV19 and TRBJ1-1; a weak D match, TRBD1 (5 bases). The ends were cut back, 2 bases at V and 6 bases at J, with 13 bases in the middle. This CDR3 is 14 amino acids long. Germline V lookup: CDR1 LNHDA, CDR2 SQIVND (reference sequence). The CDR3 nucleotides read TGTGCCAGTAGTATATCCGGGGGGTACCCTGAAGCTTTCTTT. Amino acid sequence: CASSISGGYPEAFF.

The rearrangement links TRBV10-3 to TRBJ1-5, with 8 bases aligning to TRBD1. Per germline, CDR1 ENHRY and CDR2 SYGVKD. Trimming removed 0 bases from V and 2 bases from J; junction bases left unmatched: 3. This CDR3 has 16 residues. CDR3 DNA: TGTGCCATCAGTGAGTCGCAGGGACAGGGCAATCAGCCCCAGCATTTT. Amino acids: CAISESQGQGNQPQHF.

V is TRBV11-2 and J is TRBJ2-3; TRBD1 agrees at 11 bases. The CDR3 sequence is 17 residues long. V lost 4 bases to trimming and J lost 4 bases; unmatched junction nucleotides: 10. The germline gives CDR1 SGHAT, CDR2 FQNNGV. CDR3 nucleotides: TGTGCCAGCAGCTCGGGACAGGGGGTGGGTGGCGCAGATACGCAGTATTTT. Its translation is CASSSGQGVGGADTQYF.

The J gene is TRBJ2-7, the V gene TRBV28; TRBD2 matches 8 bases. From germline, CDR1 is MDHEN and CDR2 SYDVKM. The CDR3 length is 17 residues. Trimming took 3 bases from V and 0 from J; bases not matched to a gene: 10. The CDR3, as DNA: TGTGCCAGCAGTTTCAAAGCGGGAGTCCCTAGCTCCTACGAGCAGTACTTC. It codes for CASSFKAGVPSSYEQYF.

This clone was picked up one time. The chain employs TRBV11-3 and TRBJ2-7; 10 positions match TRBD2. The CDR3 totals 15 residues. Germline assignment: CDR1 SGHNT and CDR2 YENEEA. V was pared by 0 bases and J by 6 bases, with 5 bases of the junction left unmatched. CDR3 DNA sequence: TGTGCCAGCAGCTTAGACTCTAGCGGGAGAACCGAGCAGTACGTC. This codes for CASSLDSSGRTEQYV.

V and J are TRBV2 and TRBJ1-3; D remains ambiguous. From germline, CDR1 is SNHLY and CDR2 FYNNEI. The CDR3 extends over 16 amino acids. Trimming took 1 base from V and 2 from J, leaving 12 bases between them. The CDR3 sequence is CASSEGLRSAGNTIYF. In DNA, the CDR3 is TGTGCCAGCAGTGAAGGCCTCCGATCAGCTGGAAACACCATATATTTT.

The rearrangement uses TRBV21-1 and TRBJ2-7; the DNA was not compared with TRBD2, the D call given in the table. TRBV21-1 is noted as a pseudogene. This CDR3 spans 13 amino acids. The CDR3 DNA follows: TGTGCCACTGCGCCGGGACTAGCAAGCGAGCAGTACTTC. This codes for CATAPGLASEQYF.

V usage is TRBV5-1 and J usage is TRBJ2-1; 12 positions agree with TRBD1. This CDR3 is built from 14 residues. Per the germline V gene, CDR1 is SGHRS and CDR2 is YFSETQ. J lost 10 bases, V lost 7 bases, and 9 bases had no gene match. CDR3 in amino acids: CASSSGTGGLEQFF. The CDR3 DNA sequence: TGCGCCAGCTCCTCCGGGACAGGGGGCCTGGAGCAGTTCTTC.

The chain employs TRBV19 and TRBJ1-1; 9 bases are shared with TRBD1. Germline-derived CDR1 and CDR2 are LNHDA and SQIVND (reference sequence). The CDR3 contains 16 residues. V was pared by 4 bases and J by 1 base, with 7 bases of the junction left unmatched. For the CDR3, the DNA is TGTGCCAGTAGTACCAGACGGACAGGGGCGAACACTGAAGCTTTCTTT. Amino acid sequence: CASSTRRTGANTEAFF.

The CDR3 here is CASRTRTSGRQFF. The CDR3 coding sequence is TGTGCCAGCAGAACAAGGACTAGCGGGAGGCAGTTCTTC. The J gene is TRBJ2-1, the V gene TRBV12-3 or TRBV12-4; 13 bases agree with TRBD2. The CDR3 consists of 13 residues. The J segment lost 12 bases and the V segment lost 6 bases, leaving 5 bases of the junction unmatched.

This chain joins TRBV7-6 and TRBJ2-1, with TRBD2 matching 12 bases. The CDR3 sequence is 18 residues long. From germline, CDR1 is SGHVS and CDR2 FNYEAQ. Trimming removed 3 bases from V and 1 base from J; junction bases left unmatched: 7. The CDR3 nucleotides are TGTGCCAGCAGCTTTCCTAGCGGGAGGGCGCTTTCCTACAATGAGCAGTTCTTC. Protein: CASSFPSGRALSYNEQFF.

The V gene is TRBV28, the J gene TRBJ1-4; perhaps TRBD1 as D (5 bases). The CDR3 consists of 14 residues. Germline V CDR1 and CDR2: MDHEN, SYDVKM. The ends were cut back, 7 bases at V and 3 bases at J, with 12 bases in the middle. Here the CDR3 DNA reads TGTGCCAGCAACGTCGGGGGGTCTAATGAAAAACTGTTTTTT. This codes for CASNVGGSNEKLFF.

A single count supports this clone. J is TRBJ2-7 and V is TRBV5-4; 9 bases map to TRBD1. The CDR3 is 16 residues long. Losses at the gene ends were 2 bases for V and 1 base for J; bases not matched to a gene: 7. Germline CDR1 reads SGHNT; CDR2 reads YYREEE (reference sequence). CDR3 nucleotide sequence: TGTGCCAGCAGCTTAAGAGGTGGGACAGGGTCCTACGAGCAGTACTTC. It yields the protein CASSLRGGTGSYEQYF.